The 15 T cell receptor beta chains below were found in one sample sequenced in a study of blood T cell repertoires in COVID-19. Clones were read by immunoSEQ multiplex PCR, and TCRdb kept only the in-frame ones, dropping some. The sample lists around 250,000 clones; roughly nine tenths were seen once. The specimen sequenced was peripheral blood. The receptors derive from a man in his sixties with acute or convalescent COVID-19.

The chain links TRBV7-6 to TRBJ1-1, with a weak D call TRBD1 (6 bases). The germline V gene has CDR1 SGHVS and CDR2 FNYEAQ. Trimming took 5 bases from V and 2 from J, leaving 12 bases between them. The CDR3 covers 14 residues. The CDR3, as DNA: TGTGCCAGCAGCGCCGGACAGCGTAACACTGAAGCTTTCTTT. Translated: CASSAGQRNTEAFF.

The J gene is TRBJ1-1, the V gene TRBV4-1; maybe TRBD1 (6 bases). CDR1 MGHRA and CDR2 YSYEKL come from the germline V gene. Deletions cut 6 bases from V and 11 bases from J, with 19 bases between. The CDR3 runs to 13 residues. The CDR3 protein is CASRPTNTGFAFF. The CDR3 DNA sequence: TGCGCCAGCAGACCTACCAATACAGGGTTCGCTTTCTTT.

The rearrangement joins TRBV7-6 to TRBJ2-7; 12 bases line up with TRBD2. CDR1 is SGHVS and CDR2 is FNYEAQ in the germline V gene. The CDR3 sequence is 18 residues long. The V segment lost 0 bases and the J segment 0 bases; nucleotides outside the gene matches: 6. CDR3 loop: CASSLAHGLAGSSYEQYF. For the CDR3, the DNA is TGTGCCAGCAGCTTAGCCCACGGACTAGCGGGAAGCTCCTACGAGCAGTACTTC.

The V gene is TRBV4-3, the J gene TRBJ2-1, with TRBD1 identical over 8 bases. This CDR3 contains 19 residues. Trimming cost V 0 bases and J 7 bases; bases outside gene matches: 17. CDR1 LGHNA and CDR2 YSLEER come from the germline V gene. CDR3 coding DNA: TGCGCCAGCAGCCAAGATGTCTACGGGTCGTGGACAGGGAAAAATGAGCAGTTCTTC. Amino acid sequence: CASSQDVYGSWTGKNEQFF.

The chain joins TRBV18 to TRBJ2-2; D may be TRBD1 (5 bases). In germline, CDR1 is KGHSH, CDR2 LQKENI. Trimming took off 1 base at V and 4 bases at J, with 13 bases between the two ends. CDR3 length: 16 residues. CDR3 loop: CASSPRTQESTGELFF. The CDR3 DNA reads TGTGCCAGCTCACCACGAACACAGGAAAGCACCGGGGAGCTGTTTTTT.

A note on this clone: A far larger clone is only one base removed, so a read error is likely. The chain uses TRBV14 and TRBJ2-7; TRBD2 matches 9 bases. The ends lost 0 bases at V and 3 bases at J; junction bases unmatched: 6. The CDR3 spans 16 residues. In germline, CDR1 is SGHDN, CDR2 FVKESK. CDR3 bases: TGTGCCAGCAGCCAAGAAATAGCGGGAGATCTCTACGAGCAGTACTTC. This encodes CASSQEIAGDLYEQYF.

This chain's CDR3 is CASSYSYNEQFF. CDR3 in DNA: TGTGCCAGCAGTTATTCCTACAATGAGCAGTTCTTC. The V gene is TRBV13, the J gene TRBJ2-1; D is undetermined. The CDR3 runs 12 residues. Per the germline V gene, CDR1 is PRHDT and CDR2 is FYEKMQ (reference sequence). Trimming shortened V by 6 bases and J by 1 base, and 4 bases separated the two germline ends.

This rearrangement joins TRBV7-9 to TRBJ2-7, with D possibly being TRBD1 (5 bases). From germline, CDR1 is SEHNR and CDR2 FQNEAQ (reference sequence). V lost 1 base and J lost 2, with 9 bases in between. The CDR3 sequence is 14 residues long. The CDR3 region is CASSLVRATYEQYF. The CDR3 DNA reads as TGTGCCAGCAGCTTAGTCAGGGCGACCTACGAGCAGTACTTC.

This chain connects TRBV6-6 to TRBJ2-7; weak D call: TRBD1 (6 bases). The CDR3 covers 13 residues. V shed 7 bases and J shed 5 bases, with 15 bases lying between them. Per the germline V gene, CDR1 is MNHNY and CDR2 is SVGAGI (reference sequence). The CDR3 is CASTKTGTHEQYF. CDR3 in DNA: TGTGCCAGCACCAAGACAGGTACCCACGAGCAGTACTTC.

This clone came up a few times. This chain connects TRBV7-2 to TRBJ1-3; TRBD1 might be the D (6 bases). CDR3 length: 16 residues. Germline-derived CDR1 and CDR2 are SGHTA and FQGNSA. Trimming shortened V by 5 bases and J by 0 bases, and 14 bases separated the two germline ends. The CDR3 loop reads CASSLGGGGSGNTIYF. In DNA form, the CDR3 reads TGTGCCAGCAGCCTAGGAGGGGGGGGCTCTGGAAACACCATATATTTT.

The chain joins TRBV19 to TRBJ1-1; D is ambiguous. Germline CDR1 is LNHDA and CDR2 is SQIVND (reference sequence). The ends were cut back, 5 bases at V and 6 bases at J, with 19 bases in the middle. This CDR3 is built from 15 residues. In DNA, the CDR3 is TGTGCCAGTAGTCCAGTCATTAGAGGGAGACCTGAAGCTTTCTTT. Its protein product is CASSPVIRGRPEAFF.

CDR3 in amino acids: CASSYLTEPANYGYTF. The CDR3 coding sequence is TGTGCCAGCAGTTACTTGACAGAACCAGCTAACTATGGCTACACCTTC. This chain joins TRBV6-5 and TRBJ1-2; tentative D call: TRBD1 (5 bases). Germline CDR1 is MNHEY and CDR2 is SVGAGI. The ends were cut back, 1 base at V and 0 bases at J, with 12 bases in the middle. There are 16 residues in the CDR3.

The rearrangement links TRBV27 to TRBJ1-1, with 9 positions matching TRBD1. This CDR3 spans 14 amino acids. Germline lookup yields CDR1 MNHEY and CDR2 SMNVEV (reference sequence). With 8 bases clipped from V and 6 bases from J, the junction kept 10 bases outside the gene matches. CDR3 sequence: CASWRGQGSPEAFF. The CDR3 nucleotides are TGTGCCAGCTGGAGGGGACAGGGATCGCCTGAAGCTTTCTTT.

V usage is TRBV9 and J usage is TRBJ1-4, with D tentatively TRBD1 (6 bases). The V gene's germline CDR1 is SGDLS and CDR2 YYNGEE. This CDR3 comprises 14 residues. The ends were cut back, 0 bases at V and 6 bases at J, with 9 bases in the middle. The DNA for the CDR3 is TGTGCCAGCAGCGTAGCCAGGGGTGATGAAAAACTGTTTTTT. This gives the protein CASSVARGDEKLFF.

This rearrangement joins TRBV4-3 to TRBJ1-1; D not resolved. V gave up 0 bases and J gave up 1 base, with 15 bases separating them. This CDR3 is 17 amino acids long. Per germline, CDR1 LGHNA and CDR2 YSLEER. CDR3 sequence: CASSQDLPLDTNTEAFF. CDR3 sequence (DNA): TGCGCCAGCAGCCAAGACCTCCCTCTCGACACGAACACTGAAGCTTTCTTT.